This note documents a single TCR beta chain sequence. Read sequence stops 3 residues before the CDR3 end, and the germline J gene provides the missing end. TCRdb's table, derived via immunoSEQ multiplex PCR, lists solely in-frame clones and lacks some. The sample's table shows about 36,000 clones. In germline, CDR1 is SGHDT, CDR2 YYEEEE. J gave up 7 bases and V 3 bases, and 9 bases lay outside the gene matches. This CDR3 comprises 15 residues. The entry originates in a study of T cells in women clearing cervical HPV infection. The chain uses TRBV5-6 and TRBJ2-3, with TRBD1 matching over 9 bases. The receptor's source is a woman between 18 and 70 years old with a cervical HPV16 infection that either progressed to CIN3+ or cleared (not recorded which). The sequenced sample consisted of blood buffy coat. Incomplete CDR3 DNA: TGTGCCAGCAGCTCCCCCGGGACAGGGAGGAATACG. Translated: CASSSPGTGRNT. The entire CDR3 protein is CASSSPGTGRNTQYF.